This is a list of T cell receptor beta chains from one sample in a study of blood T cell repertoires in COVID-19. Some clones are missing from TCRdb's copy, which holds only in-frame ones; the method was immunoSEQ multiplex PCR. The data show 200,000 to 300,000 clones, around 90% seen once. The specimen was peripheral blood. The source is a person aged 18 to 30 with COVID-19, enrolled during active disease. Each CDR3 is given with its conserved first and last residue. D genes are given only for firm matches. Clone size is given for some rows only: seen once, a few or many times, or a class if the clone is expanded.

CDR3 DNA: TGTGCCAGTAGAGGACTGGGAGATCTTCAGTTCTTC
CDR3 protein: CASRGLGDLQFF
V gene: TRBV2
J gene: TRBJ2-1
D gene: .
clone size: .

CDR3 DNA: TGTGCCAGCAGTGATAGGGGCCATAATTCACCCCTCCACTTT
CDR3 protein: CASSDRGHNSPLHF
V gene: TRBV2
J gene: TRBJ1-6
D gene: .
clone size: .

CDR3 DNA: TGTGCCAGCAGCCAGGTGGGAGCGGGGGAACAGTACTTC
CDR3 protein: CASSQVGAGEQYF
V gene: TRBV28
J gene: TRBJ2-7
D gene: TRBD2
clone size: .

CDR3 DNA: TGCGCCAGCAGCCAAGAGAGGGAGGGTTACTATGGCTACACCTTC
CDR3 protein: CASSQEREGYYGYTF
V gene: TRBV4-1
J gene: TRBJ1-2
D gene: .
clone size: .

CDR3 DNA: TGTGCCAGCAGTGAAGGTCTGGCGGGAGGAGGTGAGCAGTTCTTC
CDR3 protein: CASSEGLAGGGEQFF
V gene: TRBV2
J gene: TRBJ2-1
D gene: TRBD2
clone size: .

CDR3 DNA: TGCGCCAGCAGCGGGATCTTGGGACAGGGAACCTACAATGAGCAGTTCTTC
CDR3 protein: CASSGILGQGTYNEQFF
V gene: TRBV5-1
J gene: TRBJ2-1
D gene: TRBD1
clone size: .

CDR3 DNA: TGTGCCAGCAGCTGGGGACAGGGGGCGCAGGAGCAGTACTTC
CDR3 protein: CASSWGQGAQEQYF
V gene: TRBV7-2
J gene: TRBJ2-7
D gene: TRBD1
clone size: .

CDR3 DNA: TGTGCCAGCAGCGTACTAGCGGGAGGATTAGATACGCAGTATTTT
CDR3 protein: CASSVLAGGLDTQYF
V gene: TRBV9
J gene: TRBJ2-3
D gene: TRBD2
clone size: .

CDR3 DNA: TGTGCCAGCTCACCACCGGGTACGGGGGGGTACGGCGGCTACACCTTC
CDR3 protein: CASSPPGTGGYGGYTF
V gene: TRBV18
J gene: TRBJ1-2
D gene: .
clone size: .

CDR3 DNA: TGTGCCAGCCGTACAGAGAACAATGAGCAGTTCTTC
CDR3 protein: CASRTENNEQFF
V gene: TRBV12-3/TRBV12-4
J gene: TRBJ2-1
D gene: .
clone size: .

CDR3 DNA: TGCGCCAGCAGCCACCTCTGGGACACCAGGAATGAAAAACTGTTTTTT
CDR3 protein: CASSHLWDTRNEKLFF
V gene: TRBV4-3
J gene: TRBJ1-4
D gene: .
clone size: .

CDR3 DNA: TGTGCCAGCAGTTCAGACAGGGGCCGAGGAGACACTGAAGCTTTCTTT
CDR3 protein: CASSSDRGRGDTEAFF
V gene: TRBV6-5
J gene: TRBJ1-1
D gene: TRBD1
clone size: .

CDR3 DNA: TGCGCCAGCAGCTTGGGTCAGGGTATGAGGTCGGCTGAAGCTTTCTTT
CDR3 protein: CASSLGQGMRSAEAFF
V gene: TRBV5-1
J gene: TRBJ1-1
D gene: .
clone size: .

CDR3 DNA: TGTGCCAGCAGCTTGGACGGGACTAGGGCATACGAGCAGTACTTC
CDR3 protein: CASSLDGTRAYEQYF
V gene: TRBV5-5
J gene: TRBJ2-7
D gene: TRBD2
clone size: .

CDR3 DNA: TGTGCCAGCAGCTTGGGCCAGCGGGGAGAGGAGACCCAGTACTTC
CDR3 protein: CASSLGQRGEETQYF
V gene: TRBV5-4
J gene: TRBJ2-5
D gene: TRBD2
clone size: .

CDR3 DNA: TGTGCCAGCAGTTTTACAGGGTTAGACGAGCAGTACTTC
CDR3 protein: CASSFTGLDEQYF
V gene: TRBV12-3/TRBV12-4
J gene: TRBJ2-7
D gene: .
clone size: .

CDR3 DNA: TGTGCCACCAGTGACGGGGACAGCCATCAGCCCCAGCATTTT
CDR3 protein: CATSDGDSHQPQHF
V gene: TRBV24-1
J gene: TRBJ1-5
D gene: TRBD1
clone size: .

CDR3 DNA: TGTGCCACCAGTGCTCGGCCGGGACAGACCAGCACAGATACGCAGTATTTT
CDR3 protein: CATSARPGQTSTDTQYF
V gene: TRBV24-1
J gene: TRBJ2-3
D gene: TRBD1
clone size: .

CDR3 DNA: TGTGCCAGCAGCTCCGGGACTAGCGGCGTGGGTGAGCAGTTCTTC
CDR3 protein: CASSSGTSGVGEQFF
V gene: TRBV3-1/TRBV3-2
J gene: TRBJ2-1
D gene: TRBD2
clone size: .

CDR3 DNA: TGTGCCAGCAGTATGAAGCGGGAGGGCCAGGATGAGCAGTTCTTC
CDR3 protein: CASSMKREGQDEQFF
V gene: TRBV7-9
J gene: TRBJ2-1
D gene: TRBD2
clone size: .

CDR3 DNA: TGTGCCAGCAGCGCCGGGACTAGTAGAACCGGGGAGCTGTTTTTT
CDR3 protein: CASSAGTSRTGELFF
V gene: TRBV9
J gene: TRBJ2-2
D gene: TRBD2
clone size: few

CDR3 DNA: TGTGCCAGCAGTTTTTCCCTCCGGGAGCAGTTCTTC
CDR3 protein: CASSFSLREQFF
V gene: TRBV28
J gene: TRBJ2-1
D gene: .
clone size: .

CDR3 DNA: TGTGCCAGCAGCCCTTCTAACTCTGGAAACACCATATATTTT
CDR3 protein: CASSPSNSGNTIYF
V gene: TRBV5-4
J gene: TRBJ1-3
D gene: .
clone size: .

CDR3 DNA: TGTGCCAGCAGTTACTTGAGTCGCGGGAGTAGGGATGAGCAGTTCTTC
CDR3 protein: CASSYLSRGSRDEQFF
V gene: TRBV6-6
J gene: TRBJ2-1
D gene: TRBD2
clone size: .

CDR3 DNA: TGTGCCAGCAGGGTCAGGAGCACAGATACGCAGTATTTT
CDR3 protein: CASRVRSTDTQYF
V gene: TRBV6-5
J gene: TRBJ2-3
D gene: .
clone size: .

CDR3 DNA: TGTGCCAGTAGTATCGACTATGGCTACACCTTC
CDR3 protein: CASSIDYGYTF
V gene: TRBV19
J gene: TRBJ1-2
D gene: .
clone size: few

CDR3 DNA: TGTGCCAGCAGTCTCGGGCTAGCGGGAGACGAGCAGTACTTC
CDR3 protein: CASSLGLAGDEQYF
V gene: TRBV14
J gene: TRBJ2-7
D gene: TRBD2
clone size: .

CDR3 DNA: TGTGCCATCAGTGAGGTGGCGGGTGGAAGCACCGGGGAGCTGTTTTTT
CDR3 protein: CAISEVAGGSTGELFF
V gene: TRBV10-3
J gene: TRBJ2-2
D gene: .
clone size: .

CDR3 DNA: TGTGCCAGCAGCTCCCCCCCCGTCGGGAGCTCCTACAATGAGCAGTTCTTC
CDR3 protein: CASSSPPVGSSYNEQFF
V gene: TRBV13
J gene: TRBJ2-1
D gene: .
clone size: .

CDR3 DNA: TGTGCCACCAGTGAAAGTAAGGACTATCAGCCCCAGCATTTT
CDR3 protein: CATSESKDYQPQHF
V gene: TRBV24-1
J gene: TRBJ1-5
D gene: .
clone size: .

CDR3 DNA: TGTGCCAGCAGCGTGTTAGCGACAGATACGCAGTATTTT
CDR3 protein: CASSVLATDTQYF
V gene: TRBV9
J gene: TRBJ2-3
D gene: .
clone size: .

CDR3 DNA: TGTGCCAGCAGCTCTAGACAGCTACCTCGTCCAACTAATGAAAAACTGTTTTTT
CDR3 protein: CASSSRQLPRPTNEKLFF
V gene: TRBV9
J gene: TRBJ1-4
D gene: .
clone size: .

CDR3 DNA: TGCGCCAGCAGGGAGGGGACTAGCGGTACCGGGGAGCTGTTTTTT
CDR3 protein: CASREGTSGTGELFF
V gene: TRBV4-1
J gene: TRBJ2-2
D gene: TRBD2
clone size: few

CDR3 DNA: TGCAGCGTTGAGAGATGGGCAGGTCTAACTGACCCCCGGGAGACCCAGTACTTC
CDR3 protein: CSVERWAGLTDPRETQYF
V gene: TRBV29-1
J gene: TRBJ2-5
D gene: .
clone size: .

CDR3 DNA: TGTGCCAGCAGCCCATGGCAGGGCGGTCAGCCCCAGCATTTT
CDR3 protein: CASSPWQGGQPQHF
V gene: TRBV5-6
J gene: TRBJ1-5
D gene: .
clone size: .

CDR3 DNA: TGTGCCAGCAGTGCAGGGGAATTCTATGGCTACACCTTC
CDR3 protein: CASSAGEFYGYTF
V gene: TRBV2
J gene: TRBJ1-2
D gene: .
clone size: .

CDR3 DNA: TGTGCCAGCAGTATACAGGCTAACACTGAAGCTTTCTTT
CDR3 protein: CASSIQANTEAFF
V gene: TRBV5-6
J gene: TRBJ1-1
D gene: .
clone size: .

CDR3 DNA: TGTGCCAGTAGTTCCCGGGGGGGCATGTACGAGCAGTACTTC
CDR3 protein: CASSSRGGMYEQYF
V gene: TRBV19
J gene: TRBJ2-7
D gene: TRBD2
clone size: .

CDR3 DNA: TGTGCCAGCAGCTTAGCGTCAGCGGGAGGGTTTGAGCAGTTCTTC
CDR3 protein: CASSLASAGGFEQFF
V gene: TRBV7-2
J gene: TRBJ2-1
D gene: TRBD2
clone size: .

CDR3 DNA: TGTGCCAGCAGCGTAGATCGACTACCCAATGAGCAGTTCTTC
CDR3 protein: CASSVDRLPNEQFF
V gene: TRBV9
J gene: TRBJ2-1
D gene: .
clone size: .

CDR3 DNA: TGTGCCAGCAGTGAAGTGGGCACTAATCAGCCCCAGCATTTT
CDR3 protein: CASSEVGTNQPQHF
V gene: TRBV6-1
J gene: TRBJ1-5
D gene: .
clone size: .

CDR3 DNA: TGCGCCAGCAGCCAAGAGGCGGCGCAGGGGGATTACGAGCAGTACTTC
CDR3 protein: CASSQEAAQGDYEQYF
V gene: TRBV4-1
J gene: TRBJ2-7
D gene: TRBD1
clone size: .

CDR3 DNA: TGTGCCAGCACACAATCGAACTATGGCTACACCTTC
CDR3 protein: CASTQSNYGYTF
V gene: TRBV12-3/TRBV12-4
J gene: TRBJ1-2
D gene: .
clone size: few

CDR3 DNA: TGTGCCAGCAGCGACAGCTTGAGACAGGGGGCTGGCTACACCTTC
CDR3 protein: CASSDSLRQGAGYTF
V gene: TRBV9
J gene: TRBJ1-2
D gene: TRBD1
clone size: .

CDR3 DNA: TGTGCCACCAGTGCCCCCGGACAGTTCGAGACCCAGTACTTC
CDR3 protein: CATSAPGQFETQYF
V gene: TRBV24-1
J gene: TRBJ2-5
D gene: .
clone size: .

CDR3 DNA: TGTGCCAGCAGCGGGGCTAGCGGTCACAATGAGCAGTTCTTC
CDR3 protein: CASSGASGHNEQFF
V gene: TRBV9
J gene: TRBJ2-1
D gene: TRBD2
clone size: .

CDR3 DNA: TGTGCCAGCAGCGTAGCCCGGTTGAACACTGAAGCTTTCTTT
CDR3 protein: CASSVARLNTEAFF
V gene: TRBV13
J gene: TRBJ1-1
D gene: .
clone size: .

CDR3 DNA: TGCGCCAGCAGCCAAGATCTAGGGGGCGTCACAGATACGCAGTATTTT
CDR3 protein: CASSQDLGGVTDTQYF
V gene: TRBV4-3
J gene: TRBJ2-3
D gene: TRBD1
clone size: .

CDR3 DNA: TGTGCCAGCAGTGAATCTGCGGCAGGGCCCCAAGAGACCCAGTACTTC
CDR3 protein: CASSESAAGPQETQYF
V gene: TRBV6-1
J gene: TRBJ2-5
D gene: .
clone size: once